This TCR beta chain came from a study of shared clonotypes between healthy human individuals (dated by TCRdb to about 2020). Turning to the overall study: A couple of women and a few men aged 18 to 49 years were included in the cohort. For each donor, CD4 naive and CD4 memory were each run on three plates, CD8 naive on two plates, and CD8 memory on one plate. To estimate repertoire size and how much clonotype sharing occurs between individuals, the study deeply sequenced the blood TCR repertoires of several healthy adults. To increase sequencing depth and limit assay-specific biases, TCR repertoire library preparation and sequencing were carried out by different laboratories using diverse techniques. Each donor's leukapheresis produced roughly between roughly 0.94 and 9.5 billion PBMCs.

Using the deep immunoSEQ assay, TCR CDR3 regions were amplified from genomic DNA by multiplex PCR. Extracted genomic DNA from each cell subset was spread evenly across all wells of several immunoSEQ 96-well plates, with each plate serving as a replicate. For sorted subsets, roughly 200 ng of genomic DNA, equivalent to 30,000 or so T cell genomes, went into each replicate PCR. The purified libraries were quantified using a Qubit 3.0 fluorometer, sized with a Bioanalyzer 2100, and then quantified again using the KAPA Library Quantification kit. Every immunoSEQ 96-well plate was sequenced on a separate single-read 150-cycle Illumina NextSeq 550 flow cell. In the paper's pipeline: Because the immunoSEQ output included only junctional sequences and no quality scores, the filtering could not be the same as the filtering used for full-length reads. To assign V/J genes and CDR3, sequences were annotated using PyIR, a Python wrapper for IgBLAST v1.9, with IMGT germline references. Reads with weak V/J assignments (E-value above 1e-6), missing CDR3, stop codons, out-of-frame junctions, or ambiguous translated residues were removed. V3J clonotypes were defined as sequences sharing the same inferred V gene, J gene, and CDR3 amino acid sequence. Percentage overlap between repertoires was computed as shared unique clonotypes divided by the size of the smaller repertoire. Repertoire richness was assessed with RTK rarefaction, the Chao1 estimator, and Recon v2.1 estimates of unobserved clonotypes. Generation probabilities were computed with OLGA for all TCRbeta clonotypes obtained by the gDNA method from four donors. TCRdb's version of the immuneACCESS table is confined to in-frame rearrangements and falls short of the full clone set. An unresolved V gene accounts for under half of the shortfall where checked; the remainder is of unknown origin. V and J calls and clone size come straight from that table; D and trimming were deduced from the DNA. Across this sample there are approximately 530,000 clones, with about 96% seen only once. The top ten clones comprise 0.064% of the sample.

The germline V gene gives CDR1 as KGHSH and CDR2 as LQKENI. From V the trimming removes 4 bases and from J it removes 1 base, while the gene matches leave 3 bases of the junction unaccounted for. The CDR3 has 16 amino acids, counting the end cysteine and phenylalanine. The sequence is cut down to CDR3 DNA, 48 bases in frame from base 1. The donors were healthy, HIV-negative adults with no recently reported acute infections or vaccinations. Every donor was a Caucasian adult residing in Nashville, Tennessee, USA. CD4+ T cells were enriched by magnetic negative selection, after which naive cells were positively selected on CD45RA and the negative fraction was taken as the memory subset. After blood collection by leukapheresis, PBMCs were isolated using Ficoll-Histopaque density gradient centrifugation and then cryopreserved in the vapor phase of liquid nitrogen. Analytical flow cytometry was used to check the purity and quantity of every magnetically sorted T cell population. Genomic DNA was isolated from every sorted fraction and measured by UV absorbance on a Nanodrop 2000c.

What the research found in general, with its limitations: Sharing across four donors was observed for about 4.8% of naive CD4, over 3% of naive CD8, 2.3% of memory CD4, and about 0.4% of memory CD8 clonotypes. Rarefaction of sorted-subset datasets indicated incomplete sequencing despite the large sequencing depth. Sampling was limited to blood, and TCR repertoires in tissue likely differ from TCR repertoires in blood. Compared with non-shared clonotypes, clonotypes shared by all four sorted-subset donors had higher generation probabilities. The small number of donors limited the genetic and exposure-history diversity represented. Larger estimated clonotype richness was generally found for naive subsets than for memory subsets. Pairwise subsampling led to the expectation that sequencing depth would affect the degree of clonotype sharing among donors.

In the case of this clone: Its recognized antigen is unknown. Per-nucleotide qualities are absent, and no much larger clonotype sits a single base away.

The chain couples TRBV18 to TRBJ2-1; TRBD2 lines up with 11 middle nucleotides. The TCR comes from a woman in her 30s in good health. What was sequenced was naive CD4+ T cells sorted from blood. Taken with the paper, the label for cell subset or site translates to: CD45RA+ positively selected. CDR3 protein: CASSHPSGRSYNEQFF. The nucleotides are TGTGCCAGCTCACACCCTAGCGGGAGGTCCTACAATGAGCAGTTCTTC. The entire variable domain, with the stretches around the CDR3 drawn from the reference TRBV18 and TRBJ2-1 proteins, is NAGVMQNPRHLVRRRGQEARLRCSPMKGHSHVYWYRQLPEEGLKFMVYLQKENIIDESGMPKERFSAEFPKEGPSILRIQQVVRGDSAAYFCASSHPSGRSYNEQFFGPGTRLTVL.